The 16 T cell receptor beta chains given below trace back to one sample, sequenced in a study of blood T cell repertoires in COVID-19. Clones were sequenced by immunoSEQ multiplex PCR, and TCRdb holds only the in-frame ones, with some missing. The sample lists approximately 82,000 clones; roughly four fifths were seen once. Specimen: peripheral blood. The receptors here all came from a woman in her seventies with acute or convalescent COVID-19.

The chain is built from TRBV19 and TRBJ2-1, with TRBD2 matching over 13 bases. V lost 4 bases and J lost 8; bases outside the gene matches: 8. Germline values: CDR1 LNHDA, CDR2 SQIVND (reference sequence). The CDR3 runs 16 residues. The chain's CDR3 is CASSTGLAGENHEQFF. The CDR3 DNA reads TGTGCCAGTAGTACCGGACTAGCGGGAGAGAATCATGAGCAGTTCTTC.

This clone was seen a handful of times. This chain uses TRBV7-6 with TRBJ2-5; 10 bases map to TRBD2. V was pared by 1 base and J by 5 bases, with 13 bases of the junction left unmatched. The germline V gene has CDR1 SGHVS and CDR2 FNYEAQ. The CDR3 is made up of 18 amino acids. The CDR3 sequence is CASSLGTLAGGAYETQYF. For the CDR3, the DNA is TGTGCCAGCAGCTTAGGAACGTTAGCGGGAGGAGCGTATGAGACCCAGTACTTC.

This chain uses TRBV18 with TRBJ2-3, with D tentatively TRBD2 (6 bases). Per the germline V gene, CDR1 is KGHSH and CDR2 is LQKENI. Trimming removed 3 bases from V and 1 base from J, with 14 bases in between. This CDR3 region has 16 residues. The CDR3: CASSPQAAGRTDTQYF. The CDR3 DNA reads as TGTGCCAGCTCACCGCAGGCGGCGGGGCGCACAGATACGCAGTATTTT.

This chain connects TRBV3-1 (or the pseudogene TRBV3-2) to TRBJ2-2, with 7 bases lining up with TRBD1. Germline CDR1 LGHDT, CDR2 YNNKEL (reference sequence). V lost 2 bases to trimming and J lost 4 bases; unmatched junction nucleotides: 7. This CDR3 is built from 16 residues. Here the CDR3 DNA reads TGTGCCAGCAGCCAATTTGAGGGGGCGGTCACCGGGGAGCTGTTTTTT. Translating it yields CASSQFEGAVTGELFF.

DNA for the CDR3: TGTGCCAGCAGCTTAGAGACGAGTGACTTCTATGGCTACACCTTC. Translation: CASSLETSDFYGYTF. The chain is built from TRBV5-4 and TRBJ1-2; D is unresolved. Deletions cut 2 bases from V and 4 bases from J, with 15 bases between. CDR3 length equals 15 residues. Germline V gene lookup returns CDR1 SGHNT and CDR2 YYREEE (reference sequence). Drawing the rest from reference TRBV5-4 and TRBJ1-2, the complete variable domain is ETGVTQSPTHLIKTRGQQVTLRCSSQSGHNTVSWYQQALGQGPQFIFQYYREEENGRGNFPPRFSGLQFPNYSSELNVNALELDDSALYLCASSLETSDFYGYTFGSGTRLTVV.

This clone has more than one count but fewer than ten. CDR3 sequence reads: CAWETGDTEAFF. The CDR3 region has the DNA TGTGCCTGGGAAACAGGGGACACTGAAGCTTTCTTT. The genes are TRBV30 and TRBJ1-1, with TRBD1 matching over 7 bases. Germline V gene data show CDR1 as GTSNPN and CDR2 as SVGIG (reference sequence). The ends lost 5 bases at V and 3 bases at J; junction bases unmatched: 3. The CDR3 is made up of 12 amino acids.

V usage is TRBV18 and J usage is TRBJ1-3; D might be TRBD1 (5 bases). Looked up from germline, CDR1 is KGHSH and CDR2 is LQKENI. Trimming took 0 bases from V and 5 from J, leaving 14 bases between them. The CDR3 has 16 residues. CDR3 nucleotide sequence: TGTGCCAGCTCACCACCGGAGGGGCGAAGTCGAAACACCATATATTTT. Its translation: CASSPPEGRSRNTIYF.

This chain connects TRBV29-1 to TRBJ1-2; D not resolved. Germline CDR1 and CDR2: SQVTM and ANQGSEA. V lost 3 bases to trimming and J lost 1 base, with 9 bases between them. CDR3 length: 13 amino acids. Here the CDR3 reads CSVDSSYNYGYTF. CDR3 in DNA: TGCAGCGTTGATAGCAGCTATAACTATGGCTACACCTTC.

This chain connects TRBV19 to TRBJ2-1; 8 bases map to TRBD1. Germline V gives CDR1 LNHDA, CDR2 SQIVND (reference sequence). V dropped 3 bases and J dropped 2; count of bases not matched to a gene: 6. The CDR3 has 16 residues. In DNA, the CDR3 is TGTGCCAGTAGTATTGTATCGGGACAGGCCTACAATGAGCAGTTCTTC. Translation: CASSIVSGQAYNEQFF.

In its sample, this clone is large (0.1 to 1%). This chain connects TRBV4-1 to TRBJ1-1; no firm D call. The CDR3 totals 14 residues. Germline assignment: CDR1 MGHRA and CDR2 YSYEKL. V lost 2 bases and J lost 1, with 8 bases in between. The CDR3 spells CASSQLDWNTEAFF. The CDR3 DNA is TGCGCCAGCAGCCAACTCGACTGGAACACTGAAGCTTTCTTT.

There are a few counts of this clone. The chain joins TRBV4-1 to TRBJ2-1; no clear D gene. Germline loops: CDR1 MGHRA, CDR2 YSYEKL. The germline V and J ends were trimmed by 0 bases and 16 bases, with 16 bases remaining between them. This CDR3 contains 13 residues. DNA for the CDR3: TGCGCCAGCAGCCAAGATCGCGAGACTGGTCGATTCTTC. Its protein is CASSQDRETGRFF.

The CDR3 loop is CATSRDRSGGLIHSGNTIYF. Here the CDR3 DNA reads TGTGCCACCAGCAGAGATCGTTCCGGGGGATTGATCCACTCTGGAAACACCATATATTTT. V and J are TRBV15 and TRBJ1-3, with a weak D call TRBD1 (5 bases). Germline loops: CDR1 LNHNV, CDR2 YYDKDF (reference sequence). The CDR3 runs 20 residues. V lost 0 bases and J 0 bases, leaving 21 bases between the germline ends.

The CDR3 reads CATRSRDEQFF. The CDR3 DNA follows: TGTGCCACTCGGTCCAGGGATGAGCAGTTCTTC. The chain couples TRBV19 to TRBJ2-1, with a weak D call TRBD1 (5 bases). The CDR3 length is 11 residues. Per germline, CDR1 LNHDA and CDR2 SQIVND (reference sequence). V lost 10 bases to trimming and J lost 8 bases, with 12 bases between them.

The J gene is TRBJ1-4, the V gene TRBV5-1, with D tentatively TRBD1 (5 bases). Between the trimmed V and J ends, which lost 4 bases and 3 bases, there was a span of 13 bases. In germline, CDR1 is SGHRS, CDR2 YFSETQ. This CDR3 is built from 15 residues. CDR3 nucleotides: TGCGCCAGCAGCGAAGACAGACCCCCTAATGAAAAACTGTTTTTT. Its translation: CASSEDRPPNEKLFF. The full variable domain, with the rest looked up from reference TRBV5-1 and TRBJ1-4, is KAGVTQTPRYLIKTRGQQVTLSCSPISGHRSVSWYQQTPGQGLQFLFEYFSETQRNKGNFPGRFSGRQFSNSRSEMNVSTLELGDSALYLCASSEDRPPNEKLFFGSGTQLSVL.

The J gene is TRBJ2-4, the V gene TRBV19; 10 bases are shared with TRBD2. Germline CDR1 reads LNHDA; CDR2 reads SQIVND (reference sequence). This CDR3 region has 17 residues. Unmatched junction bases numbered 13, after V lost 5 bases and J lost 6 bases. The CDR3 sequence is CASSFGVASGSPNIQYF. The CDR3 nucleotides are TGTGCCAGTAGTTTTGGGGTGGCTAGCGGGAGCCCAAACATTCAGTACTTC.

Here the CDR3 reads CASRNQPGTGPHEQYF. For the CDR3, the DNA is TGTGCCAGCAGAAACCAACCCGGGACAGGGCCGCACGAGCAGTACTTC. This chain joins TRBV6-6 and TRBJ2-7, with 9 positions matching TRBD1. There are 16 residues in the CDR3. The germline gives CDR1 MNHNY, CDR2 SVGAGI (reference sequence). After removal of 6 bases from V and 5 bases from J, the junction contained 14 bases not matched to a gene.